The clone carrying this T cell receptor beta chain is labeled medium-sized based on frequency. Antigen specificity is unknown. This sample was taken from a study of T cell clusters in autoimmune cytopenias. Study-level results: TRB repertoire shifts in secondary cytopenia and chronic lymphocytic leukemia mostly reflected lymphoma, not autoimmunity. No cluster-lack signature appeared between secondary cytopenia and chronic lymphocytic leukemia patients, apparently due to lymphoma masking. Clustering suggested that physiological T cell clusters were missing in primary autoimmune cytopenia patients. Functional roles of the in silico T cell clusters still await experimental validation.

The V gene's germline CDR1 is SGHTA and CDR2 FQGNSA. CDR3 length equals 17 residues. One tube held mixed TRB-A and TRB-B primer pools for touch-down PCR. TCRdb re-called the multiplex PCR reads; every CDR3 protein appears as one record, without DNA. The repertoire table contains about 9,500 distinct CDR3 sequences. TRB amplification used 250 ng of peripheral blood genomic DNA. The sequence derives from a human donor with an autoimmune cytopenia or autoimmune hepatitis (not recorded which). The rearrangement links TRBV7-2 to TRBJ2-1; TCRdb's assignment of TRBD2 cannot be checked, as there is no DNA. The sequenced sample was peripheral blood. The CDR3 loop reads CASSLAVGGGWYNEQFF.